This entry is about one T cell receptor beta chain. This record belongs to a study of human versus mouse CDR3 diversity and MHC coevolution. Germline V gives CDR1 SGHRS, CDR2 YFSETQ. This CDR3 is 14 amino acids long. The J segment lost 1 base and the V segment lost 3 bases, leaving 3 bases of the junction unmatched. The data were produced by immunoSEQ multiplex PCR, yet TCRdb's version contains in-frame clones alone and is incomplete. The sample records about 83,000 clones, around 93% being singletons. Material: naive CD4+ T cells from blood. Sample subset: CD45RO-negative CD62L-positive naive CD4 T cells. V gene TRBV5-1 combines with J gene TRBJ2-7; 8 bases match TRBD1. The origin of this receptor is a person between 25 and 70 years old in good health. The CDR3 DNA reads as TGCGCCAGCAGCTCCGGGGACAGGTCCTACGAGCAGTACTTC. This codes for CASSSGDRSYEQYF.